This section outlines one T cell receptor beta chain sequence together with its context. Its specificity is unknown. The identical CDR3 is also encoded by other nucleotide sequences in the sample. This entry belongs to a study of shared clonotypes between healthy human individuals. Sequenced by immunoSEQ multiplex PCR; TCRdb stores in-frame clones only, minus some. The sample includes 170,000 or so clones, approximately 60% seen only once; the top ten take less than 11%. Regarding the study as a whole: Non-shared clonotypes displayed generation probabilities falling below those of clonotypes present in all four donors.

The CDR3 runs 16 residues. Germline V CDR1 and CDR2: WSHSY, SAAADI. Trimming took off 0 bases at V and 0 bases at J, with 9 bases between the two ends. The receptor was derived from a man aged 25 to 40 in good health. Sequenced input: memory CD4+ T cells sorted from blood. Documented subset: CD45RA-negative fraction. The chain recombines TRBV10-2 with TRBJ1-5; D unresolved. For the CDR3, the DNA is TGCGCCAGCAGTGAGTCCCCCGGGAATAGCAATCAGCCCCAGCATTTT. As protein: CASSESPGNSNQPQHF.